Listed below are T cell receptor beta chains from one sample, sequenced in a study of cytomegalovirus exposure and HLA in healthy donors. The protocol was immunoSEQ multiplex PCR, while the TCRdb copy is restricted to in-frame clones and leaves out a portion. Of roughly 160,000 clones detected, less than 85% appear once; the ten largest clones hold 1%. The sample was PBMCs. These receptors originate from a boy aged 2 to 10 in good health and CMV-seronegative. The conserved cysteine and the conserved F or W are not part of the CDR3 here.

cdr3_length v_call cdr3_aa
12 TRBV27 ASSLSGGGTPLH
15 TRBV28 ASSLWGTGVGTGELF
14 TRBV6-6 ASSYPSSGGPGELF
12 TRBV6-1 ASSAVVNSYEQY
11 TRBV5-1 ASSPGTALEAF
14 TRBV5-1 ASRVAGGPRDNEQF
11 TRBV19 ASRGRENTEAF
14 TRBV5-4 ASSSRFEVVYNEQF
12 TRBV5-6 ASRITRGADTQY
13 TRBV6-6 ASSYSMGEGTEAF
13 TRBV6-5 ASSAGQPTNEKLF
14 TRBV27 ASSLLGTGVSTEAF
15 TRBV28 ASSFIPRGTDSYEQY
13 TRBV7-3 ASSLISGRFHEQF
16 TRBV28 ASSAGTSGRGVSYEQY
16 TRBV27 ASRTSGGSRTTNEKLF
16 TRBV7-6 ASSPTGTGRRSGNTIY
10 TRBV29-1 SVGEGWPEAF
13 TRBV30 AWSVSGRSGETQY
12 TRBV14 ASSQVQYTGELF
13 TRBV28 ASSRAGGSTDTQY
13 TRBV29-1 SVTKAGTGGGEQY
13 TRBV4-1 ASSQAGGPENIQY
17 TRBV4-2 ASSQVRRSSGRVYNEQF
10 TRBV28 ASSFRNSEQY
13 TRBV7-2 ASSLSSGLVYEQY
13 TRBV28 ASSLLEGGVEKLF
13 TRBV4-1 ASSRGGTGVEKLF
12 TRBV6-1 ASSPIHFSYEQY
9 TRBV14 ASSTYNEQF
12 TRBV6-5 ASSYESPHNEQF
13 TRBV7-6 ASSSDSYEQETQY
11 TRBV2 ASRWTGSEKLF
14 TRBV7-8 ASSLVPSGSFHEQY
11 TRBV14 ASSQDWSYEQY
14 TRBV6-1 ASSEAVTPRADTQY
18 TRBV21-1 ASSNRGLAGGPRVADTQY
15 TRBV5-1 ASSLGGLAGGDNEQF
13 TRBV12-5 ASGADNRDRYEQY
12 TRBV7-9 ASSQRGFQEGYT
14 TRBV6-6 ASSVRGQTSQETQY
14 TRBV5-1 ASSGLAVRSTDTQY
14 TRBV27 ASSLYRGPPQNEQF
12 TRBV14 ASSQRTGRETQY
13 TRBV5-4 ASSLDRGQNQPQH